This TCR beta chain was obtained from a study of Ad26.COV2.S vaccination and SARS-CoV-2 variants. Study summary: A participant enrolled in the COV1001 Ad26.COV2.S trial arm provided the sample. Once or twice, 56 days apart, Ad26.COV2.S was delivered intramuscularly.

CDR3 length equals 13 residues. Trimming stripped 5 bases from V and 0 bases from J, with 7 bases between. Germline V lookup: CDR1 MNHEY, CDR2 SMNVEV (reference sequence). Documented treatment: roughly 18 received Ad26.COV2.S at low or high dose, single or two shots; about 5 received placebo; per-sample allocation not given. Day 63 after the first injection of vaccine or placebo was the sampling time. Boston hosted the donor, who was an adult aged 18-55 years. In the vaccine, an Ad26 vector expressed the SARS-CoV-2 spike of the Wuhan strain. Measured with immunoSEQ multiplex PCR; TCRdb has only the in-frame clones, and not every one. The profile shows some 480,000 clones, around 88% of them singletons.

The chain carries TRBV27 and TRBJ1-2; unclear D gene. The sequence was collected from a person between 18 and 59 years old who received the Ad26.COV2.S COVID-19 vaccine or a placebo. Sequenced material: peripheral blood, taken in a trial of Ad26.COV2.S vaccine versus placebo. The CDR3, as DNA: TGTGCCAGCAGTCCCCTAGCTAACTATGGCTACACCTTC. Its translation is CASSPLANYGYTF.